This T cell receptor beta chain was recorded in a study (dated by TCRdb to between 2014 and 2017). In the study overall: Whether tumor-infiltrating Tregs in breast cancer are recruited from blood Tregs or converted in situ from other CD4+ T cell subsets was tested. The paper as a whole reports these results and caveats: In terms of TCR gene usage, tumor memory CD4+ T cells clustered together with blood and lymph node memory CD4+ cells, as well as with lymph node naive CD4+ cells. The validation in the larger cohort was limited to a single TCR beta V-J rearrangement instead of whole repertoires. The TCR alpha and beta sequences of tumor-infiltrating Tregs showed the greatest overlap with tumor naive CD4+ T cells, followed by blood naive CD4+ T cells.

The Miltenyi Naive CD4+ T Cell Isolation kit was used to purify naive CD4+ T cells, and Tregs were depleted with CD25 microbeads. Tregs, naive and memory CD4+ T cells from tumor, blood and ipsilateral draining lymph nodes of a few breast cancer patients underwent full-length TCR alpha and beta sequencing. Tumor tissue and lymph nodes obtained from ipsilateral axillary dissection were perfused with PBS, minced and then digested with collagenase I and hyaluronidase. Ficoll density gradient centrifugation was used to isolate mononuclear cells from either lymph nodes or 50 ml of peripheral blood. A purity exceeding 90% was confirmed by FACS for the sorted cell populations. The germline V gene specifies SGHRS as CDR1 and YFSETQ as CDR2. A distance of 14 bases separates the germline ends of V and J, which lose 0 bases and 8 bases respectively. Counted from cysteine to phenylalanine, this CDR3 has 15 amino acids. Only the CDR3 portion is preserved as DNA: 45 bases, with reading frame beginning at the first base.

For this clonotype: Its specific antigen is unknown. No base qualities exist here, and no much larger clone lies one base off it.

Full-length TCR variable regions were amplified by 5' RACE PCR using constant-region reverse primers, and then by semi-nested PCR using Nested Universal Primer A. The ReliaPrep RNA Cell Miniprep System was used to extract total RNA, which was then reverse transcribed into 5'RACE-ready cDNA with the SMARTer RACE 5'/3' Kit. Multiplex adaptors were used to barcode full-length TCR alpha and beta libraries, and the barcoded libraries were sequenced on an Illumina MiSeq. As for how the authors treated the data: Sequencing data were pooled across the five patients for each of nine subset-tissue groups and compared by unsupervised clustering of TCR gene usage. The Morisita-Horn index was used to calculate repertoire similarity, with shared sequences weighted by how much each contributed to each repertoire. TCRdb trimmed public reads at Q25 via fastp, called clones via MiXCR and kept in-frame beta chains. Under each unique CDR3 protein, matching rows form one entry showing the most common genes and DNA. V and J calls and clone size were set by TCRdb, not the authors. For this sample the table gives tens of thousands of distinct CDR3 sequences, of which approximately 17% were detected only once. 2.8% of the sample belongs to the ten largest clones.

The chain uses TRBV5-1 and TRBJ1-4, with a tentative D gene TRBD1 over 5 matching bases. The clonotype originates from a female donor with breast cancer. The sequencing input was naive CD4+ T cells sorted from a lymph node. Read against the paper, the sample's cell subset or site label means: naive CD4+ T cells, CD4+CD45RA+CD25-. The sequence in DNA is TGCGCCAGCAGCTTGGCGGCGACAGTCGGGGAAAAACTGTTTTTT. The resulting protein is CASSLAATVGEKLFF.